This is a list of T cell receptor beta chains from one sample in a study of technical replicates of blood from several donors. TCRdb's copy holds only in-frame clones and misses some; the assay was immunoSEQ multiplex PCR. The table includes around 92,000 clones, 95% detected once. Sequencing input: T cells isolated from PBMCs. The receptors were gathered from a human donor in good health. Both conserved end residues are part of each CDR3. D genes are given only for firm matches. Expanded clones get a size class; other rows say once, few or many, or leave the size out.

v_call,j_call,clone_size,d_call,cdr3_nt,cdr3_aa
TRBV10-2,TRBJ2-3,.,TRBD1,TGCGCCAGCAGTGAGCCCGACAGGGGAACAGATACGCAGTATTTT,CASSEPDRGTDTQYF
TRBV11-1,TRBJ2-3,.,.,TGTGCCAGCAGCTTAGTGGGGAGTTCGGATACGCAGTATTTT,CASSLVGSSDTQYF
TRBV5-1,TRBJ2-1,.,.,TGCGCCAGCAGCTTAGAGTTCCCCTACAATGAGCAGTTCTTC,CASSLEFPYNEQFF
TRBV28,TRBJ2-7,.,.,TGTGCCAGCAGTTTGAGACCAGGCCGCACCTACGAGCAGTACTTC,CASSLRPGRTYEQYF
TRBV19,TRBJ2-1,.,.,TGTGCCAGTAGTATTCGGGCAGGGAAAGTTGATGAGCAGTTCTTC,CASSIRAGKVDEQFF
TRBV6-1,TRBJ1-6,.,TRBD1,TGTGCCAGCAGGGCGGGACAGGGTGGATCACCCCTCCACTTT,CASRAGQGGSPLHF
TRBV18,TRBJ1-2,.,.,TGTGCCAGCTCACCCTCGGCCGGACAATTTCTCTATGGCTACACCTTC,CASSPSAGQFLYGYTF
TRBV10-3,TRBJ2-2,few,TRBD2,TGTGCCATCAGTGAGACGGGACTAGCGGGGTCCGGGGAGCTGTTTTTT,CAISETGLAGSGELFF
TRBV30,TRBJ1-1,.,TRBD1,TGTGCCTGGAGTCTCTTAGGGGGCGGCACTGAAGCTTTCTTT,CAWSLLGGGTEAFF
TRBV9,TRBJ2-1,.,.,TGTGCCAGCAGCATTCGGACAGCCGGATCCTACAATGAGCAGTTCTTC,CASSIRTAGSYNEQFF
TRBV6-5,TRBJ2-7,once,TRBD1,TGTGCCAGCAGTTCCGACAGGGGAAGGGGCTCCTACGAGCAGTACTTC,CASSSDRGRGSYEQYF
TRBV10-1,TRBJ2-1,.,TRBD1,TGCGCCAGCAGTGAACAGGGGGGCTCCTACAATGAGCAGTTCTTC,CASSEQGGSYNEQFF
TRBV7-9,TRBJ2-3,.,TRBD1,TGTGCCAGCAGTCCGACAGGGGCAGATACGCAGTATTTT,CASSPTGADTQYF
TRBV19,TRBJ1-2,.,.,TGTGCCAGTCGAGGCGGAAGCTATGGCTACACCTTC,CASRGGSYGYTF
TRBV5-6,TRBJ1-2,.,TRBD1,TGTGCCAGCAGCCTCATCCGGGACAGGGGGCTCTATGGCTACACCTTC,CASSLIRDRGLYGYTF
TRBV11-3,TRBJ2-7,once,TRBD1,TGTGCCAGCAGCTGGACAGGGGACTACGAGCAGTACTTC,CASSWTGDYEQYF
TRBV6-4,TRBJ2-2,.,.,TGTGCCACCCGGCCGGACGGGAGTGGCGGGGAGCTGTTTTTT,CATRPDGSGGELFF
TRBV11-3,TRBJ1-6,.,TRBD1,TGTGCCAGCAGCTCAACGGGACAGGGTGATTCACCCCTCCACTTT,CASSSTGQGDSPLHF
TRBV30,TRBJ1-1,.,.,TGTGCCTGGAGACAGGGAAACACTGAAGCTTTCTTT,CAWRQGNTEAFF
TRBV7-8,TRBJ2-7,.,TRBD1,TGTGCCAGCAGCCCGAGACAGGGGGCCTCATACGAGCAGTACTTC,CASSPRQGASYEQYF
TRBV7-7,TRBJ2-2,.,TRBD2,TGTGCCAGCAGCTTAGAATCTAGCGGGAGTGGTGGGCTGTTTTTT,CASSLESSGSGGLFF